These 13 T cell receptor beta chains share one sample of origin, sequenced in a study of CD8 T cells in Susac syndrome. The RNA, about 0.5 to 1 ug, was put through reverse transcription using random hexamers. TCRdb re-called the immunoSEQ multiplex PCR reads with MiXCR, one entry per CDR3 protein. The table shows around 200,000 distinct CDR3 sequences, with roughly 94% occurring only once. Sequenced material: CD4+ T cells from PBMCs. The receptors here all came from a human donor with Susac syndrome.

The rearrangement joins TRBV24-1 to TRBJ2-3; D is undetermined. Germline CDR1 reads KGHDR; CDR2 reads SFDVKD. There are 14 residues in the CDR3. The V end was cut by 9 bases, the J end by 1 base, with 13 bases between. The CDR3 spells CATRVGPGTDTQYF. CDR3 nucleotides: TGTGCCACCCGGGTGGGCCCGGGCACAGATACGCAGTATTTT.

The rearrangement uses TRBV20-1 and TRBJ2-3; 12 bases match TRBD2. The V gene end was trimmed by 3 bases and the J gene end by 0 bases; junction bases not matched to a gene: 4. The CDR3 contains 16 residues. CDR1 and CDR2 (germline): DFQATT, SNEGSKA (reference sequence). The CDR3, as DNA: TGCAGTGCTAGGGCACTAGCGGGAGGCAGCACAGATACGCAGTATTTT. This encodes CSARALAGGSTDTQYF.

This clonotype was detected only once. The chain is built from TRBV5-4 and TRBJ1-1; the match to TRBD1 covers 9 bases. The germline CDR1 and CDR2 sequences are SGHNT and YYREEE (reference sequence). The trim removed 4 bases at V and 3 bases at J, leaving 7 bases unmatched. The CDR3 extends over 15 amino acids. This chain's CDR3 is CASSRPGQGDTEAFF. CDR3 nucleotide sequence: TGTGCCAGCAGCCGCCCGGGACAGGGTGACACTGAAGCTTTCTTT.

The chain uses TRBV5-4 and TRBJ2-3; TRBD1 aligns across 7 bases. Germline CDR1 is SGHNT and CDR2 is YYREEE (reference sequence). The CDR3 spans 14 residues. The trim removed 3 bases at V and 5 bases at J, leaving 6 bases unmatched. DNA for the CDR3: TGTGCCAGCAGCTCCATCACAGGGGAAGATACGCAGTATTTT. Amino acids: CASSSITGEDTQYF. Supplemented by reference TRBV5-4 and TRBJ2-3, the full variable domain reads ETGVTQSPTHLIKTRGQQVTLRCSSQSGHNTVSWYQQALGQGPQFIFQYYREEENGRGNFPPRFSGLQFPNYSSELNVNALELDDSALYLCASSSITGEDTQYFGPGTRLTVL.

The CDR3 DNA follows: TGCAGTGCAACAACCTCAGGGATCGCGCCGATCACTGAAGCTTTCTTT. Its protein is CSATTSGIAPITEAFF. This chain joins TRBV20-1 and TRBJ1-1, with D possibly matching TRBD1 (5 bases). This CDR3 is built from 16 residues. Germline loops: CDR1 DFQATT, CDR2 SNEGSKA (reference sequence). Trimming left V 6 bases short and J 4 bases short, with 24 bases between.

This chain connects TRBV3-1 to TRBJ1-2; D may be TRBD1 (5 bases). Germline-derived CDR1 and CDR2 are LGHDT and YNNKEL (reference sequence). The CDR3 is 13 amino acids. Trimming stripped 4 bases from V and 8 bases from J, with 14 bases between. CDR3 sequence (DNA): TGTGCCAGCAGCCCCTTCGACAGTGGAGGCTACACCTTC. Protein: CASSPFDSGGYTF.

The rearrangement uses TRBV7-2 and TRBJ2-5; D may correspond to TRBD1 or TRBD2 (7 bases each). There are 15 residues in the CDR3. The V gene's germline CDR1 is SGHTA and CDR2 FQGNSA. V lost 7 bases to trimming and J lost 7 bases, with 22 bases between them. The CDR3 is CASTLRGAGDVTQYF. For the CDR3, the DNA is TGTGCCAGCACCCTCAGGGGGGCGGGAGACGTGACCCAGTACTTC.

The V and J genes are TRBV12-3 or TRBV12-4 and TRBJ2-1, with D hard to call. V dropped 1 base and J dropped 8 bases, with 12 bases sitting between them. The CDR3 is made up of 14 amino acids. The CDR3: CASSLDSRLYEQFF. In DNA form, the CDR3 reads TGTGCCAGCAGTTTAGATTCCAGGCTTTATGAGCAGTTCTTC.

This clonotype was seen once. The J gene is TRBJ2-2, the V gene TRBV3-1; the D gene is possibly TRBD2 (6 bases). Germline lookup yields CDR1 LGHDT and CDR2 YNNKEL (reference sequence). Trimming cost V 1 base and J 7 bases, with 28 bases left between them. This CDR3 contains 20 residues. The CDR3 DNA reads TGTGCCAGCAGCCAAGTTACGGGCCCTTGGGGGGAAGGGTCGGACGGGGAGCTGTTTTTT. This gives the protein CASSQVTGPWGEGSDGELFF.

CDR3: CATSRYGQSSYEQYF. The CDR3 coding sequence is TGTGCCACCAGCAGATATGGGCAGTCCTCCTACGAGCAGTACTTC. V is TRBV15 and J is TRBJ2-7; D remains ambiguous. Germline values: CDR1 LNHNV, CDR2 YYDKDF (reference sequence). The CDR3 spans 15 residues. The germline V and J ends were trimmed by 2 bases and 0 bases, with 11 bases remaining between them.

The CDR3 nucleotides read TGTGCCAGCAGCTTAGGGGTTGACCGAGGTGAAAAACTGTTTTTT. This gives the protein CASSLGVDRGEKLFF. The V and J genes are TRBV7-2 and TRBJ1-4; D is uncertain. V gave up 1 base and J gave up 7 bases, with 13 bases separating them. CDR1 and CDR2 (germline): SGHTA, FQGNSA. The CDR3 length is 15 residues.

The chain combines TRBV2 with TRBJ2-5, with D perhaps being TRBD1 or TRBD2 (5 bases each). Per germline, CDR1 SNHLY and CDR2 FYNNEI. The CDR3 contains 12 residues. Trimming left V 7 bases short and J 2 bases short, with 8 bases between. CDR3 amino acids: CASTGAQETQYF. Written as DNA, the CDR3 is TGTGCCAGCACCGGGGCTCAAGAGACCCAGTACTTC.

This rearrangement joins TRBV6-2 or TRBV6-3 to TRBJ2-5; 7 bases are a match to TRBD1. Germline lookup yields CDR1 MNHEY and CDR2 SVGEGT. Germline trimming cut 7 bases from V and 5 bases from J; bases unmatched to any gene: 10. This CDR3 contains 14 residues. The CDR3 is CASKRQGALETQYF. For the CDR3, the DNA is TGTGCCAGCAAAAGACAGGGTGCGTTGGAGACCCAGTACTTC.